These 28 T cell receptor beta chains were sequenced from one sample in a study of graft-versus-host responses after intestinal transplantation. Lamina propria and intraepithelial lymphocytes were released by processing graft tissue. Clones were read by immunoSEQ multiplex PCR, and TCRdb kept only the in-frame ones, dropping some. The sample has about 17,000 clones, around three quarters seen once. The sample in question was ileum tissue, obtained roughly 450 days after intestinal transplant. The receptor source for this set is a human patient who received an intestinal transplant, so some T cells may come from the graft donor.

J is TRBJ1-1 and V is TRBV14, with D unclear. Looked up from germline, CDR1 is SGHDN and CDR2 is FVKESK. The CDR3 is 12 amino acids. Trimming left V 4 bases short and J 6 bases short, with 9 bases between. CDR3 DNA: TGTGCCAGCAGCCGGCTGACGGCTGAAGCTTTCTTT. Residues: CASSRLTAEAFF. The full variable domain, rest sourced from reference TRBV14 and TRBJ1-1, is EAGVTQFPSHSVIEKGQTVTLRCDPISGHDNLYWYRRVMGKEIKFLLHFVKESKQDESGMPNNRFLAERTGGTYSTLKVQPAELEDSGVYFCASSRLTAEAFFGQGTRLTVV.

This rearrangement joins TRBV13 to TRBJ1-1; TRBD1 matches at 9 bases. V shed 5 bases, J shed 5 bases, and the junction held 6 bases outside the gene matches. Germline values: CDR1 PRHDT, CDR2 FYEKMQ (reference sequence). The CDR3 loop spans 14 amino acids. CDR3 nucleotides: TGTGCCAGCAGCGGGGACAGGGCATTGACTGAAGCTTTCTTT. As protein: CASSGDRALTEAFF.

This sequence joins TRBV7-9 and TRBJ1-5; D call uncertain. There are 14 residues in the CDR3. Germline V CDR1 and CDR2: SEHNR, FQNEAQ (reference sequence). Trimming removed 5 bases from V and 3 bases from J, with 11 bases in between. For the CDR3, the DNA is TGTGCCAGCAGCCCCCCGGGCACCAATCAGCCCCAGCATTTT. Protein: CASSPPGTNQPQHF. The complete variable domain, with remaining parts taken from reference TRBV7-9 and TRBJ1-5, reads DTGVSQNPRHKITKRGQNVTFRCDPISEHNRLYWYRQTLGQGPEFLTYFQNEAQLEKSRLLSDRFSAERPKGSFSTLEIQRTEQGDSAMYLCASSPPGTNQPQHFGDGTRLSIL.

The genes are TRBV27 and TRBJ1-2; possible D gene TRBD1, 5 bases. Germline loops: CDR1 MNHEY, CDR2 SMNVEV (reference sequence). This CDR3 is built from 18 residues. V shed 4 bases and J shed 8 bases, with 29 bases lying between them. The CDR3 DNA is TGTGCCAGCAGTTCCCGCCCCCCAGGACATTATGCAGTATACGGCTACACCTTC. Translated, it gives CASSSRPPGHYAVYGYTF.

This clone was seen only once. The genes are TRBV5-1 and TRBJ2-1; TRBD2 matches at 9 bases. The length of the CDR3 is 15 residues. V dropped 2 bases and J dropped 2; count of bases not matched to a gene: 2. CDR1 is SGHRS and CDR2 is YFSETQ in the germline V gene. In DNA form, the CDR3 reads TGCGCCAGCAGCTTAAGCGGGGGGCCCTACAATGAGCAGTTCTTC. Its protein is CASSLSGGPYNEQFF.

V is TRBV5-1 and J is TRBJ1-1; no definite D call. V was cut by 2 bases and J by 4 bases, with 9 bases left in between. In germline, CDR1 is SGHRS, CDR2 YFSETQ. The CDR3 covers 13 residues. The CDR3 spells CASSLGLGTEAFF. The CDR3 coding sequence is TGCGCCAGCAGCTTAGGGCTGGGCACTGAAGCTTTCTTT.

The chain joins TRBV7-2 to TRBJ2-3; the D gene is possibly TRBD2 (6 bases). V lost 1 base, J lost 4 bases, and 12 bases lay in between. CDR3 length: 15 residues. CDR1 is SGHTA and CDR2 is FQGNSA in the germline V gene. In DNA form, the CDR3 reads TGTGCCAGCAGCTTAGGGGGGGTTTTCGCAGATACGCAGTATTTT. The encoded protein is CASSLGGVFADTQYF.

V usage is TRBV7-9 and J usage is TRBJ1-1; no clear D. V dropped 3 bases and J dropped 6 bases, with 11 bases sitting between them. Germline CDR1 and CDR2: SEHNR and FQNEAQ (reference sequence). The CDR3 consists of 13 residues. In DNA form, the CDR3 reads TGTGCCAGCAGCTTGTCCTTATCTCCTGAAGCTTTCTTT. It codes for CASSLSLSPEAFF.

This chain joins TRBV27 and TRBJ2-7, with D tentatively TRBD1 or TRBD2 (5 bases each). The CDR3 is 13 amino acids. Deletions cut 6 bases from V and 3 bases from J, with 12 bases between. Germline values: CDR1 MNHEY, CDR2 SMNVEV (reference sequence). CDR3 in amino acids: CASRPGRNYEQYF. CDR3 bases: TGTGCCAGCAGACCGGGACGGAACTACGAGCAGTACTTC.

This rearrangement joins TRBV6-6 to TRBJ2-1; D remains unclear. This CDR3 contains 14 residues. Trimming pared 6 bases from V and 5 bases from J, leaving 14 bases between. Germline CDR1 and CDR2: MNHNY and SVGAGI (reference sequence). The CDR3, as DNA: TGTGCCAGCAGCCTAGACCCTGTGGACAATGAGCAGTTCTTC. Its protein is CASSLDPVDNEQFF.

This chain uses TRBV11-2 with TRBJ2-1, with 15 bases matching TRBD2. The junction had 9 bases not matched to a gene; V was cut back by 5 bases and J by 4 bases. The CDR3 sequence is 18 residues long. Germline V gene sequence: CDR1 SGHAT, CDR2 FQNNGV. The CDR3 DNA sequence: TGTGCCAGCAGCCTCGGACTAGCGGGGGGGCCTGGGTACAATGAGCAGTTCTTC. Residues: CASSLGLAGGPGYNEQFF.

The CDR3 here is CATKRGGTTDTQYF. Written as DNA, the CDR3 is TGTGCCACCAAGAGGGGGGGAACCACAGATACGCAGTATTTT. The chain employs TRBV2 and TRBJ2-3; the D gene is possibly TRBD2 (7 bases). The germline V gene has CDR1 SNHLY and CDR2 FYNNEI. Trimming took off 10 bases at V and 2 bases at J, with 16 bases between the two ends. The CDR3 covers 14 residues.

The chain uses TRBV6-1 and TRBJ1-1; D is perhaps TRBD1 (6 bases). The CDR3 extends over 13 amino acids. Between the trimmed V and J ends, which lost 2 bases and 11 bases, there was a span of 15 bases. Germline V gene data show CDR1 as MNHNS and CDR2 as SASEGT. This CDR3 reads CASSERIDRRAFF. CDR3 sequence (DNA): TGTGCCAGCAGTGAAAGGATCGACAGGAGGGCTTTCTTT.

In DNA, the CDR3 is TGTGCCAGCCAGGGGGTAAGAATTGGCAATGAGCAGTTCTTC. The encoded protein is CASQGVRIGNEQFF. The rearrangement joins TRBV11-2 to TRBJ2-1; 7 nucleotides agree with TRBD1. Germline trimming cut 8 bases from V and 6 bases from J; bases unmatched to any gene: 10. The CDR3 consists of 14 residues. The germline V gene has CDR1 SGHAT and CDR2 FQNNGV.

A single count supports this clone. V and J are TRBV30 and TRBJ1-2, with 7 bases fitting TRBD1. J gave up 7 bases and V 5 bases, and 7 bases lay outside the gene matches. The length of the CDR3 is 12 residues. Germline V gene sequence: CDR1 GTSNPN, CDR2 SVGIG (reference sequence). In nucleotides, the CDR3 is TGTGCCTGGTGGAGACAGGGCGGTGGCTACACCTTC. As protein: CAWWRQGGGYTF.

This clone has only a few counts. V usage is TRBV5-5 and J usage is TRBJ1-5; no firm D call. The CDR3 is 15 residues long. The V end lost 3 bases, the J end lost 8 bases, and 18 bases lay between the germline ends. Germline CDR1 SGHKS, CDR2 YYEKEE (reference sequence). CDR3 nucleotide sequence: TGTGCCAGCAGCTCCGCGCCGGGAGCCGGGGAGCCCCAGCATTTT. Protein: CASSSAPGAGEPQHF.

The CDR3 DNA reads TGTGCCAGCAGGGCCCGGGACAGGATAAGGGGCTACACCTTC. Encoded protein: CASRARDRIRGYTF. V and J are TRBV28 and TRBJ1-2; the match to TRBD1 covers 8 bases. CDR1 is MDHEN and CDR2 is SYDVKM in the germline V gene. This CDR3 region has 14 residues. The ends lost 6 bases at V and 8 bases at J; junction bases unmatched: 11.

Comment on this clone: Relative to the germline gene, one junction end is altered; a read error may explain this. Within the sample, other DNA sequences also encode this same CDR3. The chain has TRBV7-9 and TRBJ1-2; 10 nucleotides agree with TRBD1. This CDR3 has 15 amino acids. CDR1 and CDR2 (germline): SEHNR, FQNEAQ (reference sequence). Here the CDR3 DNA reads TGCGCCAGCAGCTCTCCGGGACAGGGGTACCATGGCTACACCTTC. Translating gives CASSSPGQGYHGYTF.

The J gene is TRBJ2-5, the V gene TRBV10-2; D call uncertain. The CDR3 has 14 amino acids. Germline V gives CDR1 WSHSY, CDR2 SAAADI. V gave up 3 bases and J gave up 4 bases, with 12 bases separating them. CDR3 sequence reads: CASSDARSGETQYF. CDR3 bases: TGCGCCAGCAGTGACGCCCGTTCGGGAGAGACCCAGTACTTC.

The V gene is TRBV5-1, the J gene TRBJ2-4; D is perhaps TRBD1 or TRBD2 (5 bases each). With 3 bases removed from V and 6 bases from J, the gap between germline ends came to 16 bases. From germline, CDR1 is SGHRS and CDR2 YFSETQ. The CDR3 is made up of 15 amino acids. The CDR3 region is CASSSSGTPRNIQYF. CDR3 DNA: TGCGCCAGCAGCTCGTCCGGGACGCCGAGAAACATTCAGTACTTC.

The chain carries TRBV5-4 and TRBJ2-2, with 7 bases fitting TRBD1. This CDR3 spans 19 amino acids. Trimming at V came to 0 bases and at J to 1 base, leaving 12 bases not matched to a gene. The V gene's germline CDR1 is SGHNT and CDR2 YYREEE (reference sequence). CDR3 DNA sequence: TGTGCCAGCAGCTTGGGGGACAGTTATGTTCCCGAGAACACCGGGGAGCTGTTTTTT. This gives the protein CASSLGDSYVPENTGELFF.

The rearrangement uses TRBV6-5 and TRBJ1-2; a possible D gene is TRBD1 (5 bases). Trimming pared 7 bases from V and 0 bases from J, leaving 9 bases between. This CDR3 is 13 amino acids long. The germline V gene has CDR1 MNHEY and CDR2 SVGAGI. The CDR3 reads CASTWGTNYGYTF. CDR3 DNA: TGTGCCAGCACTTGGGGGACTAACTATGGCTACACCTTC.

The chain employs TRBV21-1 and TRBJ2-3. TRBV21-1 is assigned pseudogene status. CDR3 length equals 14 residues. This CDR3 is CASSRSAICDTQYF. The CDR3, as DNA: TGTGCCAGCAGCAGGTCGGCCATTTGCGATACGCAGTATTTT.

In its sample, this clone was seen once. The genes are TRBV27 and TRBJ2-1; TRBD2 agrees at 14 bases. The germline gives CDR1 MNHEY, CDR2 SMNVEV (reference sequence). The V and J ends lost 7 bases and 8 bases, in that order; junction bases with no gene match: 13. The CDR3 contains 17 residues. The CDR3 is CASTPRRLAGGPYEQFF. In nucleotides, the CDR3 is TGTGCCAGCACCCCCCGAAGACTAGCGGGGGGGCCTTATGAGCAGTTCTTC.

The chain combines TRBV7-2 with TRBJ2-3, with D hard to call. The germline V gene encodes CDR1 SGHTA and CDR2 FQGNSA. Deletions cut 1 base from V and 13 bases from J, with 15 bases between. This CDR3 has 13 residues. The CDR3 nucleotides are TGTGCCAGCAGCTTAGGCCCCCCTGAGGTAGAGTATTTT. Translation: CASSLGPPEVEYF.

In its sample, this clone was seen a few times. This rearrangement joins TRBV6-4 to TRBJ2-3, with D maybe TRBD2 (6 bases). The CDR3 is 16 amino acids. V was pared by 0 bases and J by 1 base, with 11 bases between. Per the germline V gene, CDR1 is MRHNA and CDR2 is SNTAGT. CDR3 loop: CASSDSATRGTDTQYF. The CDR3 region has the DNA TGTGCCAGCAGTGACTCGGCGACTAGGGGCACAGATACGCAGTATTTT.

The chain links TRBV7-2 to TRBJ2-5; D is uncertain. With the DNA end fitting TRBJ2-7 better, the J assignment may be wrong. This CDR3 comprises 19 residues. Per the germline V gene, CDR1 is SGHTA and CDR2 is FQGNSA. The CDR3 is CASSRTIPPGNGLPYEQYF. CDR3 in DNA: TGTGCCAGCAGCCGTACCATTCCCCCGGGCAACGGTCTCCCCTACGAGCAGTACTTC.

The chain employs TRBV6-5 and TRBJ2-3; TRBD2 aligns across 9 bases. Germline V gene sequence: CDR1 MNHEY, CDR2 SVGAGI. The CDR3 runs to 15 residues. The J segment lost 1 base and the V segment lost 4 bases, leaving 3 bases of the junction unmatched. This CDR3 reads CASSSASGGTDTQYF. The CDR3, as DNA: TGTGCCAGCAGTTCAGCTAGCGGGGGCACAGATACGCAGTATTTT.